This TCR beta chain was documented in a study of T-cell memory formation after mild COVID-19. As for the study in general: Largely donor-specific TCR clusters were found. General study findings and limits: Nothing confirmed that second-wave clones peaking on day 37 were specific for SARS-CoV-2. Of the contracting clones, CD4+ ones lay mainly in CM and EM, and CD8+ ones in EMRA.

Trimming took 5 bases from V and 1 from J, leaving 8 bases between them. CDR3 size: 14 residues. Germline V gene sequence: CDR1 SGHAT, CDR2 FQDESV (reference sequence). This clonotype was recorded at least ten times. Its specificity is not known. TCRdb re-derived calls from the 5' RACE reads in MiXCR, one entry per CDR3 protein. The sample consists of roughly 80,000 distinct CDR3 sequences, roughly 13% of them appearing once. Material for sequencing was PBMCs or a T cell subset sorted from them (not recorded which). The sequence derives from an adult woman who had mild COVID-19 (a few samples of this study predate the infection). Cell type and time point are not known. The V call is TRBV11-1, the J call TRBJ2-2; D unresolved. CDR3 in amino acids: CASSRKGNTGELFF. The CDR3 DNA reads TGTGCCAGCAGCCGTAAGGGGAACACCGGGGAGCTGTTTTTT.